Presented here are 23 T cell receptor beta chains from one specimen sequenced in a study of blood T cell repertoires in COVID-19. The method was immunoSEQ multiplex PCR; TCRdb's version includes in-frame clones alone and lacks a portion of them. The table records around 100,000 clones, roughly four fifths of them present only once. The material sequenced was peripheral blood. The receptors come from a man aged 55 to 70 with acute or convalescent COVID-19.

The chain carries TRBV19 and TRBJ1-1; the match to TRBD1 covers 9 bases. This CDR3 has 14 residues. Germline V gives CDR1 LNHDA, CDR2 SQIVND (reference sequence). The ends lost 3 bases at V and 4 bases at J; junction bases unmatched: 3. The CDR3: CASSIGTGTTEAFF. As DNA, the CDR3 is TGTGCCAGTAGTATCGGGACAGGGACCACTGAAGCTTTCTTT.

The genes are TRBV6-5 and TRBJ2-1; D may be TRBD1 (6 bases). The V and J ends lost 6 bases and 4 bases respectively, with 13 bases between them. The germline V gene has CDR1 MNHEY and CDR2 SVGAGI. This CDR3 is 14 amino acids long. CDR3 residues: CASRGTPGYNEQFF. The CDR3, as DNA: TGTGCCAGCAGAGGGACACCGGGATACAATGAGCAGTTCTTC.

This chain joins TRBV29-1 and TRBJ2-3, with D perhaps TRBD2 (5 bases). CDR1 and CDR2 from the germline V gene are SQVTM and ANQGSEA. This CDR3 is built from 15 residues. Trimming pared 4 bases from V and 5 bases from J, leaving 19 bases between. CDR3 nucleotides: TGCAGCGTTGGGGGATTAGGCGGGTCTAGAGATACGCAGTATTTT. Its translation is CSVGGLGGSRDTQYF.

The CDR3 loop reads CASSYSRDYEQYF. The CDR3 DNA reads TGTGCCAGCAGTTACTCGAGAGACTACGAGCAGTACTTC. The chain carries TRBV6-5 and TRBJ2-7; D is unclear. V was shortened by 0 bases and J by 3 bases, with 6 bases between the two germline ends. In germline, CDR1 is MNHEY, CDR2 SVGAGI. The CDR3 extends over 13 amino acids.

The rearrangement joins TRBV6-2 or TRBV6-3 to TRBJ2-3; tentatively, D is TRBD2 (5 bases). Germline V gene sequence: CDR1 MNHEY, CDR2 SVGEGT. V was shortened by 5 bases and J by 3 bases, with 12 bases between the two germline ends. The CDR3 sequence is 14 residues long. The CDR3 DNA reads as TGTGCCAGCAGTAGATGGGAGAGAACAGATACGCAGTATTTT. Amino acids: CASSRWERTDTQYF.

This chain joins TRBV10-3 and TRBJ2-7; D ambiguous. CDR1 is ENHRY and CDR2 is SYGVKD in the germline V gene. The CDR3 length is 11 residues. V lost 6 bases and J 1 base, leaving 4 bases between the germline ends. The CDR3 DNA sequence: TGTGCCATCAGCCAGTCCTACGAGCAGTACTTC. Protein: CAISQSYEQYF.

The V gene is TRBV2, the J gene TRBJ1-6; 8 positions match TRBD1. Trimming cost V 5 bases and J 10 bases; bases outside gene matches: 4. CDR1 and CDR2 from the germline V gene are SNHLY and FYNNEI. This CDR3 is built from 13 residues. This CDR3 is CASSFGTGSPLHF. The DNA for the CDR3 is TGTGCCAGCAGTTTCGGGACAGGCTCACCCCTCCACTTT. The variable domain in full, completed from reference TRBV2 and TRBJ1-6, reads EPEVTQTPSHQVTQMGQEVILRCVPISNHLYFYWYRQILGQKVEFLVSFYNNEISEKSEIFDDQFSVERPDGSNFTLKIRSTKLEDSAMYFCASSFGTGSPLHFGNGTRLTVT.

V gene TRBV6-5 combines with J gene TRBJ2-7, with 7 positions matching TRBD2. With 0 bases clipped from V and 3 bases from J, the junction kept 5 bases outside the gene matches. The CDR3 contains 15 residues. Germline lookup yields CDR1 MNHEY and CDR2 SVGAGI. The CDR3 DNA follows: TGTGCCAGCAGTTACTCGAAGTCGGGGGGCTACGAGCAGTACTTC. It is translated as CASSYSKSGGYEQYF.

The V gene is TRBV7-9, the J gene TRBJ1-3; 7 bases match TRBD1. Germline values: CDR1 SEHNR, CDR2 FQNEAQ (reference sequence). The CDR3 length is 14 residues. V lost 5 bases, J lost 4 bases, and 5 bases stayed unmatched. CDR3 DNA: TGTGCCAGCAGCATACCGGGACAGGGAAACACCATATATTTT. It specifies CASSIPGQGNTIYF.

V is TRBV6-1 and J is TRBJ2-7; 9 nucleotides line up with TRBD1. J gave up 6 bases and V 1 base, and 13 bases lay outside the gene matches. CDR3 length equals 17 residues. From germline, CDR1 is MNHNS and CDR2 SASEGT. The CDR3 loop is CASSEGMTGTGMLEQYF. CDR3 DNA sequence: TGTGCCAGCAGTGAAGGGATGACCGGGACAGGGATGCTCGAGCAGTACTTC.

This clone was recorded once. The rearrangement joins TRBV6-2 or TRBV6-3 to TRBJ1-2; no clear D gene. The CDR3 covers 13 residues. The V gene's germline CDR1 is MNHEY and CDR2 SVGEGT. The V end was cut by 2 bases, the J end by 4 bases, with 8 bases between. The CDR3 DNA is TGTGCCAGCAGTTACGAGGGCGTCTATGGCTACACCTTC. It translates to CASSYEGVYGYTF.

The CDR3 sequence: CASTKGAGVNYEQYF. CDR3 coding DNA: TGTGCCAGCACCAAAGGGGCGGGAGTGAACTACGAGCAGTACTTC. The genes are TRBV28 and TRBJ2-7; TRBD2 aligns across 7 bases. There are 15 residues in the CDR3. J lost 3 bases, V lost 7 bases, and 12 bases had no gene match. Germline assignment: CDR1 MDHEN and CDR2 SYDVKM.

This rearrangement joins TRBV19 to TRBJ2-2; 7 bases match TRBD1. The length of the CDR3 is 16 residues. Germline trimming cut 6 bases from V and 4 bases from J; bases unmatched to any gene: 11. The V gene's germline CDR1 is LNHDA and CDR2 SQIVND (reference sequence). The CDR3 loop reads CASSLAGTAITGELFF. The CDR3 DNA sequence: TGTGCCAGTAGCCTAGCCGGGACAGCCATCACCGGGGAGCTGTTTTTT.

This chain uses TRBV10-3 with TRBJ1-2; 9 bases match TRBD1. The germline V gene has CDR1 ENHRY and CDR2 SYGVKD. This CDR3 is built from 16 residues. V trimming: 6 bases; J trimming: 8 bases; junction bases outside the gene matches: 16. The CDR3 DNA reads TGTGCCATCAGCAACCCGGGACAGGGAAAGTCTCGAGGCTACACCTTC. It is translated as CAISNPGQGKSRGYTF.

Only a few counts were recorded for this clone. The chain recombines TRBV5-6 with TRBJ1-1; a weak D match, TRBD1 (6 bases). Trimming pared 4 bases from V and 3 bases from J, leaving 16 bases between. The V gene's germline CDR1 is SGHDT and CDR2 YYEEEE. This CDR3 has 15 residues. The CDR3: CASSPFDRRYTEAFF. DNA of the CDR3: TGTGCCAGCAGCCCGTTCGACAGGCGATACACTGAAGCTTTCTTT.

Only one count was recorded for this clone. The J gene is TRBJ1-2, the V gene TRBV5-4, with D perhaps TRBD1 (6 bases). The length of the CDR3 is 14 residues. Germline CDR1 is SGHNT and CDR2 is YYREEE (reference sequence). The V end was cut by 5 bases, the J end by 4 bases, with 15 bases between. The CDR3 bases are TGTGCCAGCAGACCTCCTGCCAGGGGCTATGGCTACACCTTC. Translating it yields CASRPPARGYGYTF.

The rearrangement joins TRBV27 to TRBJ1-6; a weak D match, TRBD1 (6 bases). Germline-derived CDR1 and CDR2 are MNHEY and SMNVEV (reference sequence). V lost 1 base to trimming and J lost 8 bases, with 12 bases between them. This CDR3 comprises 15 residues. Here the CDR3 reads CASSLLIQGYSPLHF. As DNA, the CDR3 is TGTGCCAGCAGTTTATTGATCCAGGGGTATTCACCCCTCCACTTT.

The rearrangement links TRBV28 to TRBJ2-3; 9 nucleotides align to TRBD1. The junction had 8 bases not matched to a gene; V was cut back by 6 bases and J by 1 base. The germline V gene encodes CDR1 MDHEN and CDR2 SYDVKM. This CDR3 spans 16 amino acids. The CDR3 reads CASSLWDRVGTDTQYF. The CDR3 DNA reads TGTGCCAGCAGCCTGTGGGACAGGGTGGGCACAGATACGCAGTATTTT. Supplemented by reference TRBV28 and TRBJ2-3, the full variable domain reads DVKVTQSSRYLVKRTGEKVFLECVQDMDHENMFWYRQDPGLGLRLIYFSYDVKMKEKGDIPEGYSVSREKKERFSLILESASTNQTSMYLCASSLWDRVGTDTQYFGPGTRLTVL.

The V and J genes are TRBV7-6 and TRBJ1-2, with 8 bases that match TRBD1. V dropped 4 bases and J dropped 0; count of bases not matched to a gene: 4. The CDR3 extends over 15 amino acids. Germline V gene data show CDR1 as SGHVS and CDR2 as FNYEAQ. The CDR3 is CASSSGQGANYGYTF. The CDR3 DNA sequence: TGTGCCAGCAGCTCCGGACAGGGAGCTAACTATGGCTACACCTTC.

The chain carries TRBV4-2 and TRBJ2-3; perhaps TRBD2 as D (6 bases). Trimming stripped 3 bases from V and 6 bases from J, with 16 bases between. The CDR3 consists of 15 residues. Germline CDR1 reads LGHNA; CDR2 reads YNFKEQ. CDR3: CASSQSDTGGDTQYF. The CDR3 coding sequence is TGTGCCAGCAGCCAGTCGGACACAGGAGGGGATACGCAGTATTTT.

This rearrangement joins TRBV27 to TRBJ1-6, with 8 bases matching TRBD1. This CDR3 spans 16 amino acids. Trimming cost V 1 base and J 7 bases; bases outside gene matches: 6. The V gene's germline CDR1 is MNHEY and CDR2 SMNVEV (reference sequence). The CDR3 loop reads CASSLYGQGQNSPLHF. CDR3 nucleotide sequence: TGTGCCAGCAGTTTATATGGACAGGGACAAAATTCACCCCTCCACTTT.

The chain carries TRBV7-6 and TRBJ2-3; 11 bases map to TRBD2. The CDR3 loop spans 15 amino acids. Germline V gives CDR1 SGHVS, CDR2 FNYEAQ. V shed 5 bases and J 4 bases; nucleotides not matched to a gene: 5. The CDR3 loop reads CASSSLAGGPDTQYF. CDR3 nucleotides: TGTGCCAGCAGCAGTTTAGCGGGAGGGCCAGATACGCAGTATTTT.

This chain links TRBV3-1 (or the pseudogene TRBV3-2) with TRBJ2-2, with TRBD2 matching over 10 bases. V was clipped by 0 bases and J by 6 bases; unmatched bases: 7. Germline V gene lookup returns CDR1 LGHDT and CDR2 YNNKEL (reference sequence). The CDR3 is made up of 17 amino acids. This CDR3 reads CASSQDRVAGGAGELFF. In DNA form, the CDR3 reads TGTGCCAGCAGCCAAGATCGGGTAGCGGGAGGTGCCGGGGAGCTGTTTTTT.